These 15 T cell receptor beta chains share one sample of origin, sequenced in a study of Ad26.COV2.S vaccination and SARS-CoV-2 variants. Sequenced by immunoSEQ multiplex PCR; TCRdb stores in-frame clones only, minus some. The sample holds 400,000 to 450,000 clones, 80% to 95% seen once. The treatment was: about 20 received Ad26.COV2.S at low or high dose, single or two shots; several received placebo; per-sample allocation not given. It was on day 63 after the first vaccine or placebo injection that samples were taken. The sequencing here drew on peripheral blood, taken in a trial of Ad26.COV2.S vaccine versus placebo. All receptors come from a person between 18 and 60 years old who received the Ad26.COV2.S COVID-19 vaccine or a placebo.

The V gene is TRBV5-1, the J gene TRBJ2-7, with 7 nucleotides matching TRBD2. The CDR3 covers 15 residues. The V and J ends lost 4 bases and 2 bases, in that order; junction bases with no gene match: 9. The germline V gene encodes CDR1 SGHRS and CDR2 YFSETQ. CDR3 DNA sequence: TGCGCCAGCAGCCCGGGGGGAGGGGCGGCCTACGAGCAGTACTTC. It codes for CASSPGGGAAYEQYF.

The chain carries TRBV24-1 and TRBJ2-1; D is uncertain. Germline V gives CDR1 KGHDR, CDR2 SFDVKD. This CDR3 has 14 residues. The ends were cut back, 5 bases at V and 6 bases at J, with 13 bases in the middle. CDR3 nucleotide sequence: TGTGCCACCAGTGTCTGGCTCGCAACCAATGAGCAGTTCTTC. Protein product: CATSVWLATNEQFF.

V usage is TRBV3-1 (or the pseudogene TRBV3-2) and J usage is TRBJ1-5; 7 bases are shared with TRBD1. V lost 2 bases and J lost 6; bases outside the gene matches: 7. The CDR3 has 15 residues. In germline, CDR1 is LGHDT, CDR2 YNNKEL (reference sequence). The CDR3 reads CASSQPQGGGQPQHF. The CDR3, as DNA: TGTGCCAGCAGCCAACCCCAGGGGGGCGGTCAGCCCCAGCATTTT.

The CDR3 region is CASRGQGNEQFF. DNA for the CDR3: TGTGCCAGCAGGGGGCAGGGTAATGAGCAGTTCTTC. The chain carries TRBV25-1 and TRBJ2-1; tentatively, D is TRBD1 (5 bases). The CDR3 runs 12 residues. V was pared by 6 bases and J by 7 bases, with 10 bases between. The germline V gene has CDR1 MGHDK and CDR2 SYGVNS.

The chain is built from TRBV6-5 and TRBJ2-7; tentatively, D is TRBD2 (5 bases). CDR1 is MNHEY, CDR2 SVGAGI, per germline. This CDR3 region has 14 residues. Trimming took 6 bases from V and 4 from J, leaving 16 bases between them. The CDR3, as DNA: TGTGCCAGCAGACGACTACTCTCGGCTTACGAGCAGTACTTC. It is translated as CASRRLLSAYEQYF.

The CDR3 DNA is TGTGCCAGCAGTTACACATCCGGCCCGCGGAGCAATCAGCCCCAGCATTTT. Translating gives CASSYTSGPRSNQPQHF. The chain combines TRBV6-2 or TRBV6-3 with TRBJ1-5, with D uncertain. This CDR3 region has 17 residues. Germline V gene lookup returns CDR1 MNHEY and CDR2 SVGEGT. Trimming shortened V by 2 bases and J by 1 base, and 15 bases separated the two germline ends.

V and J are TRBV5-4 and TRBJ2-1; 8 nucleotides line up with TRBD2. The CDR3 is 15 amino acids. V lost 4 bases to trimming and J lost 6 bases; unmatched junction nucleotides: 9. Per the germline V gene, CDR1 is SGHNT and CDR2 is YYREEE (reference sequence). The CDR3 loop is CASSPSGRAGNEQFF. The CDR3 DNA sequence: TGTGCCAGCAGCCCCAGCGGGAGAGCTGGCAATGAGCAGTTCTTC.

The chain has TRBV6-4 and TRBJ1-2; D call uncertain. The CDR3 runs 13 residues. Between the trimmed V and J ends, which lost 3 bases and 1 base, there was a span of 6 bases. Germline CDR1 reads MRHNA; CDR2 reads SNTAGT. CDR3 region: CASSEGNNYGYTF. CDR3 bases: TGTGCCAGCAGTGAAGGGAATAACTATGGCTACACCTTC.

The genes are TRBV5-6 and TRBJ2-2; TRBD2 is a possible D gene (5 bases). The CDR3 has 15 residues. The germline V gene has CDR1 SGHDT and CDR2 YYEEEE. V was clipped by 0 bases and J by 3 bases, with 9 bases between them. CDR3 in DNA: TGTGCCAGCAGCTTGGTTCTAGCCCACACCGGGGAGCTGTTTTTT. Residues: CASSLVLAHTGELFF.

This rearrangement joins TRBV7-3 to TRBJ2-1; D assignment may be TRBD1 or TRBD2 (6 bases each). The CDR3 runs 13 residues. The germline V gene has CDR1 SGHTA and CDR2 FQGTGA. V lost 5 bases, J lost 7 bases, and 12 bases lay in between. Here the CDR3 DNA reads TGTGCCAGCAGCCCCACGGGGGCAAATGAGCAGTTCTTC. This codes for CASSPTGANEQFF.

The V call is TRBV27, the J call TRBJ2-7; D is uncertain. The CDR3 covers 17 residues. Germline CDR1 is MNHEY and CDR2 is SMNVEV (reference sequence). V lost 2 bases and J lost 0, with 17 bases in between. This chain's CDR3 is CASSLTALPASSYEQYF. DNA for the CDR3: TGTGCCAGCAGTTTAACGGCCCTACCCGCGAGCTCCTACGAGCAGTACTTC.

This chain joins TRBV24-1 and TRBJ1-1, with 8 bases lining up with TRBD1. After removal of 6 bases from V and 1 base from J, the junction contained 6 bases not matched to a gene. The CDR3 spans 15 residues. Germline V gives CDR1 KGHDR, CDR2 SFDVKD. The CDR3 region has the DNA TGTGCCACCAGTCTCTCCGGGACAGGGAACACTGAAGCTTTCTTT. Its translation is CATSLSGTGNTEAFF.

The rearrangement joins TRBV28 to TRBJ2-7; TRBD1 is a possible D gene (6 bases). V lost 2 bases to trimming and J lost 2 bases, with 13 bases between them. Germline loops: CDR1 MDHEN, CDR2 SYDVKM. CDR3 length: 15 residues. Here the CDR3 DNA reads TGTGCCAGCAGTTTAAGAGGGGGTAGAGCCTACGAGCAGTACTTC. Amino acid sequence: CASSLRGGRAYEQYF.

The J gene is TRBJ1-5, the V gene TRBV5-8, with 7 bases that match TRBD1. Germline assignment: CDR1 SGHTS and CDR2 YDEGEE. The CDR3 covers 14 residues. The V gene end was trimmed by 3 bases and the J gene end by 5 bases; junction bases not matched to a gene: 5. In DNA, the CDR3 is TGTGCCAGCAGCTCAGGGGGACTCTATCAGCCCCAGCATTTT. Amino acids: CASSSGGLYQPQHF.

The rearrangement uses TRBV6-4 and TRBJ1-6; D uncertain. Germline-derived CDR1 and CDR2 are MRHNA and SNTAGT. Trimming cost V 2 bases and J 7 bases, with 18 bases left between them. CDR3 size: 17 residues. The CDR3 here is CASSDPPCRIGNSPLHF. DNA for the CDR3: TGTGCCAGCAGTGACCCCCCCTGCAGGATCGGGAATTCACCCCTCCACTTT.